Below, 2 T cell receptor beta chains from the same sample are listed, as sequenced in a study of cytomegalovirus exposure and HLA in healthy donors. Data came from immunoSEQ multiplex PCR; TCRdb stores just in-frame clones and leaves some out. The repertoire holds about 140,000 clones, less than 90% seen once, with less than 3% in the top ten. Sequenced input: PBMCs. These receptors were obtained from a man between 18 and 29 years old in good health and CMV-seronegative.

The chain joins TRBV19 to TRBJ2-7; D is perhaps TRBD1 (6 bases). With 1 base removed from V and 9 bases from J, the gap between germline ends came to 7 bases. CDR1 is LNHDA and CDR2 is SQIVND in the germline V gene (reference sequence). CDR3 size: 11 residues. CDR3 amino acids: CASSIADRQYF. Written as DNA, the CDR3 is TGTGCCAGTAGTATAGCGGACAGGCAGTACTTC.

The J gene is TRBJ2-7, the V gene TRBV2, with D perhaps matching TRBD1 (5 bases). Between the trimmed V and J ends, which lost 6 bases and 2 bases, there was a span of 11 bases. Germline loops: CDR1 SNHLY, CDR2 FYNNEI. The CDR3 contains 13 residues. The CDR3 protein is CASSLRVPYEQYF. Written as DNA, the CDR3 is TGTGCCAGCAGCCTCAGGGTCCCCTACGAGCAGTACTTC. Together with reference TRBV2 and TRBJ2-7, the CDR3 gives the full variable domain: EPEVTQTPSHQVTQMGQEVILRCVPISNHLYFYWYRQILGQKVEFLVSFYNNEISEKSEIFDDQFSVERPDGSNFTLKIRSTKLEDSAMYFCASSLRVPYEQYFGPGTRLTVT.